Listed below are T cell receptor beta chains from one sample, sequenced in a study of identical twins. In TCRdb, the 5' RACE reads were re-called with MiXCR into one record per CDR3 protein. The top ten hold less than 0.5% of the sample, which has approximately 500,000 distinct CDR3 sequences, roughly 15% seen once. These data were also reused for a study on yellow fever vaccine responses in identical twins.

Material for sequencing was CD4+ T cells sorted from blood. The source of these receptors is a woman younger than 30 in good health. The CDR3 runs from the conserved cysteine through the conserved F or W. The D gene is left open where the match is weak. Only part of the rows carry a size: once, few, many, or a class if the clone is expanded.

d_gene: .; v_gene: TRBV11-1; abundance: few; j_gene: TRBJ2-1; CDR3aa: CASSLAPESSYNEQFF; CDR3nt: TGTGCCAGCAGCTTAGCGCCCGAGAGCTCCTACAATGAGCAGTTCTTC
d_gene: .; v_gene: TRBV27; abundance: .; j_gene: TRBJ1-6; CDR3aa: CASSPGTDERNSPLHF; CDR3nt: TGTGCCAGCAGTCCAGGGACGGACGAAAGGAATTCACCCCTCCACTTT
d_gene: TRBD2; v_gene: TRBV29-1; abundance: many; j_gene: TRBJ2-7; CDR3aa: CSVVLAGQYEQYF; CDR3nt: TGCAGCGTTGTGCTAGCGGGACAATACGAGCAGTACTTC
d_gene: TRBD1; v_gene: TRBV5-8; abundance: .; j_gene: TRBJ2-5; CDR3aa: CASSLQGHQETQYF; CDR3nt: TGTGCCAGCAGCCTACAGGGGCACCAAGAGACCCAGTACTTC
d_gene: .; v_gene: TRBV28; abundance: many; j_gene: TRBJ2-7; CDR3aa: CASSFSSYEQYF; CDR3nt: TGTGCCAGCAGTTTTTCGAGCTACGAGCAGTACTTC
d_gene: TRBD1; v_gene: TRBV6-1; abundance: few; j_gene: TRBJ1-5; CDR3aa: CASRDRTGSNQPQHF; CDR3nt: TGTGCCAGCAGAGATCGGACAGGCAGTAATCAGCCCCAGCATTTT
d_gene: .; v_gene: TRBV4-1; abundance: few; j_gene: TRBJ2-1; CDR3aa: CASSQENPGRLNEQFF; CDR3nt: TGCGCCAGCAGCCAAGAAAACCCGGGACGCCTCAATGAGCAGTTCTTC
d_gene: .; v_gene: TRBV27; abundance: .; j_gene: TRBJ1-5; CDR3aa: CASSLRSGGNQPQHF; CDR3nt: TGTGCCAGCAGCCTGCGGAGTGGGGGCAATCAGCCCCAGCATTTT
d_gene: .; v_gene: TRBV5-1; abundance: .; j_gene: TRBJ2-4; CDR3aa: CASTDSLAKNIQYF; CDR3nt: TGCGCCAGCACCGACAGCCTAGCCAAAAACATTCAGTACTTC
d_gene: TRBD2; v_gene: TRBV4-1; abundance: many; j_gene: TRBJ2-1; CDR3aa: CASSHGRLVPTNEQFF; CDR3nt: TGCGCCAGCAGTCACGGGAGGCTAGTTCCCACTAATGAGCAGTTCTTC
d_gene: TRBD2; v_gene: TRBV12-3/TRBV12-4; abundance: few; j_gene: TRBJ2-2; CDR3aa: CASSLTSGAGTGELFF; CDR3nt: TGTGCCAGCAGTTTGACTAGCGGGGCCGGCACCGGGGAGCTGTTTTTT
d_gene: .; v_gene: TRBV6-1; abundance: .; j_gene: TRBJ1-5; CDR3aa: CASTLNRQSNQPQHF; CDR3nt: TGTGCCAGCACCCTTAACCGCCAAAGCAATCAGCCCCAGCATTTT
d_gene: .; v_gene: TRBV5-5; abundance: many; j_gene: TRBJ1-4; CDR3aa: CASSAAVDSNEKLFF; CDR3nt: TGTGCCAGCAGCGCCGCAGTCGACTCAAATGAAAAACTGTTTTTT
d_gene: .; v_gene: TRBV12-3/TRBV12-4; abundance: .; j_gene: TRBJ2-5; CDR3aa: CASSLVGPTETQYF; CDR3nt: TGTGCCAGCAGTTTGGTGGGACCTACGGAGACCCAGTACTTC
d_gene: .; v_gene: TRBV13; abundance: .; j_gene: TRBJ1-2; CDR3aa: CASSSRRGLNYGYTF; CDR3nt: TGTGCCAGCAGCTCCAGGCGGGGACTGAACTATGGCTACACCTTC
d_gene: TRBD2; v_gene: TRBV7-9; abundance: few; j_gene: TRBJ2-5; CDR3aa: CASSLPPGGQETQYF; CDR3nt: TGTGCCAGCAGCTTACCCCCGGGGGGCCAAGAGACCCAGTACTTC
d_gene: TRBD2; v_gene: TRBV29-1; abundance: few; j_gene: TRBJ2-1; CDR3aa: CSVEDLTRRGGNNEQFF; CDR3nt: TGCAGCGTTGAAGATCTTACGCGGCGGGGGGGCAATAATGAGCAGTTCTTC
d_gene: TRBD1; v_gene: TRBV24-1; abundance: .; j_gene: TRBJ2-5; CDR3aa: CATSDWAGGGETQYF; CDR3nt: TGTGCCACCAGTGATTGGGCAGGGGGCGGAGAGACCCAGTACTTC
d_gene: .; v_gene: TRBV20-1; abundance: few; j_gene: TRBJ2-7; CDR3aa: CSARAATSSYEQYF; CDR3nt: TGCAGTGCTAGAGCGGCAACCAGCTCCTACGAGCAGTACTTC
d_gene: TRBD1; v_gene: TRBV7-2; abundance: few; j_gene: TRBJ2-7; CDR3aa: CASSLGTGEAYEQYF; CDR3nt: TGTGCCAGCAGCTTAGGGACAGGGGAAGCCTACGAGCAGTACTTC
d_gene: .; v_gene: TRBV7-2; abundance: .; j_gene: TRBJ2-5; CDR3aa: CASSLRHLETQYF; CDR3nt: TGTGCCAGCAGCTTACGGCACTTGGAGACCCAGTACTTC
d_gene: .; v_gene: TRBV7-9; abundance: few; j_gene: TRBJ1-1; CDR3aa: CASARRNTEAFF; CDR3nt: TGTGCCAGCGCTCGTAGGAACACTGAAGCTTTCTTT
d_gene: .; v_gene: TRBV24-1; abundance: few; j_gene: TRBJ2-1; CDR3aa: CATSEQFPPGYNEQFF; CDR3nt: TGTGCCACCAGTGAGCAGTTCCCCCCCGGATACAATGAGCAGTTCTTC
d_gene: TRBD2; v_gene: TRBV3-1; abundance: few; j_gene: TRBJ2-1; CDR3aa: CASSQDLGGADEQFF; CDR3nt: TGTGCCAGCAGCCAAGATCTCGGGGGGGCGGATGAGCAGTTCTTC
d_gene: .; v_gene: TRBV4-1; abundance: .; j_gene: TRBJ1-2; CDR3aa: CASSRGDFDYGYTF; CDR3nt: TGCGCCAGCAGCCGCGGGGACTTCGACTATGGCTACACCTTC
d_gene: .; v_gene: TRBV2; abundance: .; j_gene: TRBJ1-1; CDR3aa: CASKQVRDAEAFF; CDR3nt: TGTGCCAGCAAACAGGTGAGGGACGCTGAAGCTTTCTTT
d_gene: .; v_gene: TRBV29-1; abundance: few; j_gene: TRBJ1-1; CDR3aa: CSVFGMNTEAFF; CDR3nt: TGCAGCGTTTTTGGTATGAACACTGAAGCTTTCTTT
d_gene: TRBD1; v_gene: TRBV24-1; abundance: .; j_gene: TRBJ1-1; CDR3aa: CATSGDRAGDTEAFF; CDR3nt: TGTGCCACCAGTGGGGACAGGGCGGGCGACACTGAAGCTTTCTTT
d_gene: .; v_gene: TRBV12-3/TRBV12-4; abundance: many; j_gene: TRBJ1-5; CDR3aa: CASSQGEYQPQHF; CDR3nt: TGTGCCAGCAGCCAGGGAGAGTATCAGCCCCAGCATTTT
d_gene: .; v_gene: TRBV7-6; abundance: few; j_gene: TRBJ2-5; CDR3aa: CASSLRLTGQETQYF; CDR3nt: TGTGCCAGCAGCTTACGGTTAACGGGACAAGAGACCCAGTACTTC
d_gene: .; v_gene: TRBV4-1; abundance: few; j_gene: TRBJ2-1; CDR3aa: CASSQDRVLLGQDNEQFF; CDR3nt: TGCGCCAGCAGCCAAGATAGGGTCTTACTTGGGCAGGACAATGAGCAGTTCTTC
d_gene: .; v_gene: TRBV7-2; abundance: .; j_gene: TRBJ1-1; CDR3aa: CASSLVSGSVNTEAFF; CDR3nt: TGTGCCAGCAGCTTAGTATCGGGATCCGTGAACACTGAAGCTTTCTTT
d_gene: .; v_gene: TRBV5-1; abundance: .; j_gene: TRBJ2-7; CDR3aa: CASSLGVGSSYEQYF; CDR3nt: TGCGCCAGCAGCTTGGGTGTCGGGAGCTCCTACGAGCAGTACTTC
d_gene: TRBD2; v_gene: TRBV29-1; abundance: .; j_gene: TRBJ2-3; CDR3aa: CSVETPFGTSGRRDTQYF; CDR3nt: TGCAGCGTTGAAACCCCCTTTGGGACTAGCGGGAGGAGAGATACGCAGTATTTT
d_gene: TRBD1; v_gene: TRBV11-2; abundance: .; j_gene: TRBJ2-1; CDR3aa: CASSLALGQDPYNEQFF; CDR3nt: TGTGCCAGCAGCTTAGCTCTCGGACAGGACCCCTACAATGAGCAGTTCTTC
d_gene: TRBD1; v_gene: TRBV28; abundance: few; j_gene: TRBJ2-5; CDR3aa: CASSSGQYPQETQYF; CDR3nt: TGTGCCAGCAGTTCGGGACAGTATCCTCAAGAGACCCAGTACTTC
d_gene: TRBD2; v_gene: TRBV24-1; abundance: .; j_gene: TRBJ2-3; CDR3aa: CATSDPPLAGGPHTQYF; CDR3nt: TGTGCCACCAGTGATCCCCCCCTAGCGGGGGGGCCCCATACGCAGTATTTT
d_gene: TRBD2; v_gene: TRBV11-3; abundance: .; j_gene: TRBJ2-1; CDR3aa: CASSFLAGTSGSREQFF; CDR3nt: TGTGCCAGCAGCTTTTTGGCGGGGACTAGCGGGTCGAGGGAGCAGTTCTTC
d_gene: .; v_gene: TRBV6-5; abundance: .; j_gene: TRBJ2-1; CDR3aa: CASSYSQRGSNNEQFF; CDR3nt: TGTGCCAGCAGTTACTCGCAGAGGGGATCCAACAATGAGCAGTTCTTC
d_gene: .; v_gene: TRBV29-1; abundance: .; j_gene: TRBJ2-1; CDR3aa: CSVESSVGQYNEQFF; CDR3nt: TGCAGCGTTGAATCATCGGTAGGACAGTACAATGAGCAGTTCTTC
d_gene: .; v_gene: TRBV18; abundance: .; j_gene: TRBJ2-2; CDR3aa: CASSPGRINTGELFF; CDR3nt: TGTGCCAGCTCACCGGGACGGATAAACACCGGGGAGCTGTTTTTT
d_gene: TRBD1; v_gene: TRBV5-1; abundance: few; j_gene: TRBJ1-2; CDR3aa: CASRQGTDYGYTF; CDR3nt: TGCGCCAGCAGACAGGGGACGGACTATGGCTACACCTTC
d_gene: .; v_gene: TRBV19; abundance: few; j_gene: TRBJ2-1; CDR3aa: CASSIQVYNEQFF; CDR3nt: TGTGCCAGTAGTATCCAGGTCTACAATGAGCAGTTCTTC
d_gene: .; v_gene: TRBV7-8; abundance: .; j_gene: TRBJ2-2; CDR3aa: CASSLRVEGNTGELFF; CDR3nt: TGTGCCAGCAGCTTAAGGGTGGAGGGGAACACCGGGGAGCTGTTTTTT
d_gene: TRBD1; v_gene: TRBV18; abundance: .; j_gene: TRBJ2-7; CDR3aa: CASSPTGGYEQYF; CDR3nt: TGTGCCAGCTCACCGACAGGGGGCTACGAGCAGTACTTC
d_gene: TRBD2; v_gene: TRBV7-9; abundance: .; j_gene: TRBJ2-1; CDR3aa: CASSDLTSGRGYEQFF; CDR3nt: TGTGCCAGCAGCGACCTGACTAGCGGGAGAGGTTATGAGCAGTTCTTC
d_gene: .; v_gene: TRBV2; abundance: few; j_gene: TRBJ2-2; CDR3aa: CASSDDNPGVTGELFF; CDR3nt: TGTGCCAGCAGCGACGACAACCCAGGGGTAACCGGGGAGCTGTTTTTT
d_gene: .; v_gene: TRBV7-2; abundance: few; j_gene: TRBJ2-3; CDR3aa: CASRSLADTQYF; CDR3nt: TGTGCCAGCCGCAGCTTGGCAGATACGCAGTATTTT
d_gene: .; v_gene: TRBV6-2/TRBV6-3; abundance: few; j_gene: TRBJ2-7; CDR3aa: CAIGIGTSYEQYF; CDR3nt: TGTGCCATCGGGATAGGGACTTCCTACGAGCAGTACTTC
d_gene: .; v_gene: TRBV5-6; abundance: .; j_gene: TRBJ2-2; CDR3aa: CASSLVTEVKNTGELFF; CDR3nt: TGTGCCAGCAGCTTGGTAACGGAAGTAAAAAACACCGGGGAGCTGTTTTTT
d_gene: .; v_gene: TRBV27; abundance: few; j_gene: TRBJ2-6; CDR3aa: CASTKQGPHRVGGANVLTF; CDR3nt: TGTGCCAGCACCAAACAAGGACCCCACAGGGTCGGAGGGGCCAACGTCCTGACTTTC
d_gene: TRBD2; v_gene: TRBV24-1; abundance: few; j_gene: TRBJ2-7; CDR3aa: CATSAGTSGNDEQYF; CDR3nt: TGTGCCACCAGTGCCGGGACTAGCGGGAACGACGAGCAGTACTTC
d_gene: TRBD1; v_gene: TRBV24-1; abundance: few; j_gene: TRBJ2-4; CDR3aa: CATSDLRQGARENIQYF; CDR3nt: TGTGCCACCAGTGATTTGCGACAGGGGGCGCGGGAAAACATTCAGTACTTC
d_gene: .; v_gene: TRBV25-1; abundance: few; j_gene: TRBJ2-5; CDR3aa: CASSALGGAQETQYF; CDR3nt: TGTGCCAGCAGTGCGCTTGGGGGGGCCCAGGAGACCCAGTACTTC
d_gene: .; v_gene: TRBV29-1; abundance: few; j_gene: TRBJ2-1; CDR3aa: CSAGRDSSYNEQFF; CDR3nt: TGCAGCGCAGGAAGGGACTCTTCCTACAATGAGCAGTTCTTC
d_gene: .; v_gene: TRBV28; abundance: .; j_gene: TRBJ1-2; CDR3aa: CASRWPGGSYGYTF; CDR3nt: TGTGCCAGCAGGTGGCCGGGAGGCTCCTATGGCTACACCTTC
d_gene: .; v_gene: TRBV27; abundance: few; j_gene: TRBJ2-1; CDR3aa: CASSLLGSRGNEQFF; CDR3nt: TGTGCCAGCAGTTTATTGGGTAGCAGAGGCAATGAGCAGTTCTTC